The source of this T cell receptor beta chain is a study of T cell clones after liver transplantation. Study overall: Post-transplant blood was tracked for graft-donor-reactive T cell clones identified in a pre-transplant mixed lymphocyte reaction. HCV positivity affected three of eight recipients; the rest lacked autoimmune or viral indications. Pre-transplant mixed lymphocyte reactions yielded third-party-reactive TCRbeta sequences as comparators for graft-donor-reactive sequences.

Clones were sequenced by immunoSEQ multiplex PCR, and TCRdb holds only the in-frame ones, with some missing. This table holds over 70,000 clones, approximately 80% found once. Study observations and caveats: In two subjects, few donor cells limited the measurable donor-reactive repertoire.

The CDR3 consists of 15 residues. Trimming cost V 4 bases and J 2 bases; bases outside gene matches: 7. Germline V lookup: CDR1 MNHEY, CDR2 SMNVEV (reference sequence). As to this clone: Its antigen is not identified.

This material consisted of CD4+ T cells from blood, taken 12 months after liver transplant. This clonotype was obtained from a human patient who received a liver transplant. Some T cells may be the graft donor's. This chain connects TRBV27 to TRBJ2-7, with TRBD1 matching over 8 bases. CDR3 sequence reads: CASSSSGTGPYEQYF. The CDR3 nucleotides read TGTGCCAGCAGTTCCTCCGGGACAGGCCCCTACGAGCAGTACTTC.